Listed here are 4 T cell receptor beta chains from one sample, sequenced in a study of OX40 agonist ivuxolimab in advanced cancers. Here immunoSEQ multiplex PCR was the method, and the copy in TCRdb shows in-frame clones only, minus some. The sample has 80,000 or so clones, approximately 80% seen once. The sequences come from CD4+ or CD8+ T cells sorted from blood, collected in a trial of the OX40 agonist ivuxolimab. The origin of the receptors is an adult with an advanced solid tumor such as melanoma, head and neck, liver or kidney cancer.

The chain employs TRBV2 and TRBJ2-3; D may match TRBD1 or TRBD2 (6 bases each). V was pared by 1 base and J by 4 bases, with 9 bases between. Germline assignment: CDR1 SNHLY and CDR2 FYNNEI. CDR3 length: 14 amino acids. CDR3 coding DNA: TGTGCCAGCAGTGAAGAGGGGGGCTCAGATACGCAGTATTTT. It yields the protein CASSEEGGSDTQYF.

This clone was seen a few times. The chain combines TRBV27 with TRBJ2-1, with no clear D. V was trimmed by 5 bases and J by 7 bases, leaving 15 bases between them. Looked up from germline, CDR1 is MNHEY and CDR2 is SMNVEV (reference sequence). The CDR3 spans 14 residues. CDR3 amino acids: CASSPEFGVNEQFF. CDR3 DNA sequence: TGTGCCAGCAGTCCGGAATTTGGGGTTAATGAGCAGTTCTTC.

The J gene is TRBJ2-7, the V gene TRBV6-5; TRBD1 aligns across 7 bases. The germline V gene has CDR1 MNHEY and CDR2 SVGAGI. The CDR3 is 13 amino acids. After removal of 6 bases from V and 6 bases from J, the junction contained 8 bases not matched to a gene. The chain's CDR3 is CASSARQGREQYF. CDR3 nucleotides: TGTGCCAGCAGCGCACGACAGGGACGCGAGCAGTACTTC.

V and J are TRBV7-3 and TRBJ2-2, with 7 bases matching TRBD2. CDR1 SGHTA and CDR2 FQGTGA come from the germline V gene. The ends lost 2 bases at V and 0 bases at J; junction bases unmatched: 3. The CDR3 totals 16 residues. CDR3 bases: TGTGCCAGCAGCTTATTCCGGGGGGCGAACACCGGGGAGCTGTTTTTT. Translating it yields CASSLFRGANTGELFF.